This T cell receptor (beta chain) was documented in a study of cytomegalovirus exposure and HLA in healthy donors. Study observations and caveats: Cytomegalovirus-associated status was assigned to around 160 TCR beta chains. Cytomegalovirus status, reportedly, was diagnosed with high specificity and sensitivity by the classifier.

Here immunoSEQ multiplex PCR was the method, and the copy in TCRdb shows in-frame clones only, minus some. The data show fewer than 250,000 clones, with around 88% seen just once and almost 1.5% held by the top ten. About this clone itself: Its antigen is as yet unknown.

This CDR3 is 14 amino acids long. Trimming at V came to 9 bases and at J to 0 bases, leaving 3 bases not matched to a gene. Germline assignment: CDR1 LNHDA and CDR2 SQIVND (reference sequence). This receptor was obtained from a woman between 18 and 29 years old in good health and CMV-seronegative. Sequenced sample: PBMCs. The J gene is TRBJ2-2, the V gene TRBV19; 8 bases map to TRBD2. CDR3 region: CASRGRTNTGELFF. CDR3 nucleotides: TGTGCCAGCCGCGGGAGGACGAACACCGGGGAGCTGTTTTTT.